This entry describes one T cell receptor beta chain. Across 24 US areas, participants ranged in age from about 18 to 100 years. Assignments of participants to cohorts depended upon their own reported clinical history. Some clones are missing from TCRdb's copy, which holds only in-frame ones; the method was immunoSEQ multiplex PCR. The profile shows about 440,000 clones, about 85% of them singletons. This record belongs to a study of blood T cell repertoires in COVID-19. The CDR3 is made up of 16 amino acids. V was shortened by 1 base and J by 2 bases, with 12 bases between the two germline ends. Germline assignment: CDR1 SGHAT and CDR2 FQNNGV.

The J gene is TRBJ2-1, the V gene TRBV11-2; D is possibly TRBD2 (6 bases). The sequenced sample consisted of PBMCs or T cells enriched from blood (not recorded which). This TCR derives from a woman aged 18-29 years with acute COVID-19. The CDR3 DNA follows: TGTGCCAGCAGCTTAGTGGGCGGGGTAACCTACAATGAGCAGTTCTTC. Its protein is CASSLVGGVTYNEQFF. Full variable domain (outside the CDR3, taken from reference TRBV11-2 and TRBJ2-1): EAGVAQSPRYKIIEKRQSVAFWCNPISGHATLYWYQQILGQGPKLLIQFQNNGVVDDSQLPKDRFSAERLKGVDSTLKIQPAKLEDSAVYLCASSLVGGVTYNEQFFGPGTRLTVL.